The rows below give T cell receptor beta chains drawn from one sample of a study of shared clonotypes between healthy human individuals. The protocol was immunoSEQ multiplex PCR, while the TCRdb copy is restricted to in-frame clones and leaves out a portion. The sample holds approximately 340,000 clones, roughly 70% seen once. The specimen was memory CD4+ T cells sorted from blood. The receptors derive from a man younger than 45 in good health. CDR3s include the opening cysteine and the closing phenylalanine or tryptophan. Fields, in order: CDR3 length, V gene, D gene, J gene, clone size, CDR3 DNA, CDR3 protein. A D gene is named only where the DNA matches it firmly. Clone size appears in some rows only: once, few, many, or a class for an expanded clone.

cdr3_length: 13; v_call: TRBV19; d_call: .; j_call: TRBJ2-1; clone_size: .; cdr3_nt: TGTGCCAGTAGACTTACTAGGGGCGATGAGCAGTTCTTC; cdr3_aa: CASRLTRGDEQFF
cdr3_length: 15; v_call: TRBV5-1; d_call: .; j_call: TRBJ2-3; clone_size: once; cdr3_nt: TGCGCCAGCAGCCTGGACCTTCGGGGTGCAGATACGCAGTATTTT; cdr3_aa: CASSLDLRGADTQYF
cdr3_length: 17; v_call: TRBV19; d_call: TRBD1; j_call: TRBJ1-4; clone_size: .; cdr3_nt: TGTGCCAGTAGTATGGCCCGGCTGGGACAGAAAAATGAAAAACTGTTTTTT; cdr3_aa: CASSMARLGQKNEKLFF
cdr3_length: 13; v_call: TRBV6-1; d_call: .; j_call: TRBJ1-5; clone_size: .; cdr3_nt: TGTGCCAGCAGTGAATCATTGTATCAGCCCCAGCATTTT; cdr3_aa: CASSESLYQPQHF
cdr3_length: 15; v_call: TRBV6-5; d_call: TRBD1; j_call: TRBJ1-4; clone_size: .; cdr3_nt: TGTGCCAGCAGTCACAGGGGTCGGACTAATGAAAAACTGTTTTTT; cdr3_aa: CASSHRGRTNEKLFF
cdr3_length: 14; v_call: TRBV2; d_call: .; j_call: TRBJ2-2; clone_size: many; cdr3_nt: TGTGCCAGCAGTCCGGGAGAAAACACCGGGGAGCTGTTTTTT; cdr3_aa: CASSPGENTGELFF
cdr3_length: 17; v_call: TRBV2; d_call: .; j_call: TRBJ2-6; clone_size: .; cdr3_nt: TGTGCCAGCAGCCCCCCTCGGTCGGGCTCTGGGGCCAACGTCCTGACTTTC; cdr3_aa: CASSPPRSGSGANVLTF
cdr3_length: 19; v_call: TRBV5-1; d_call: TRBD2; j_call: TRBJ2-5; clone_size: .; cdr3_nt: TGCGCCAGCAGCTTGGGAGCGGGCGGGACTAGCGGAGTACCAGAGACCCAGTACTTC; cdr3_aa: CASSLGAGGTSGVPETQYF
cdr3_length: 15; v_call: TRBV7-2; d_call: .; j_call: TRBJ2-3; clone_size: .; cdr3_nt: TGTGCCAGCAGCCCGGAGGGCCGAAACACAGATACGCAGTATTTT; cdr3_aa: CASSPEGRNTDTQYF
cdr3_length: 15; v_call: TRBV7-2; d_call: .; j_call: TRBJ2-7; clone_size: .; cdr3_nt: TGTGCCAGCAGCCTGGTGGGCGGAAGCTCCTACGAGCAGTACTTC; cdr3_aa: CASSLVGGSSYEQYF
cdr3_length: 15; v_call: TRBV28; d_call: .; j_call: TRBJ1-2; clone_size: .; cdr3_nt: TGTGCCAGCAGCCGAGGCAGAGGCTATAACTATGGCTACACCTTC; cdr3_aa: CASSRGRGYNYGYTF
cdr3_length: 18; v_call: TRBV19; d_call: .; j_call: TRBJ1-2; clone_size: .; cdr3_nt: TGTGCCAGTAGTACCGTTCGGACAGACACGAGCTTTCTATATGGCTACACCTTC; cdr3_aa: CASSTVRTDTSFLYGYTF
cdr3_length: 18; v_call: TRBV27; d_call: TRBD2; j_call: TRBJ2-2; clone_size: .; cdr3_nt: TGTGCCAGCAGTTTTCGTAGCGGGAGCATTTCGAACACCGGGGAGCTGTTTTTT; cdr3_aa: CASSFRSGSISNTGELFF
cdr3_length: 15; v_call: TRBV30; d_call: TRBD2; j_call: TRBJ2-7; clone_size: few; cdr3_nt: TGTGCCTGGAGTGTGCAGGGACTAGGTACCTACGAGCAGTACTTC; cdr3_aa: CAWSVQGLGTYEQYF
cdr3_length: 14; v_call: TRBV6-1; d_call: .; j_call: TRBJ1-1; clone_size: .; cdr3_nt: TGTGCCAGCACTGAACAGGGCGGAAACGTGAGGGCTTTCTTT; cdr3_aa: CASTEQGGNVRAFF
cdr3_length: 15; v_call: TRBV14; d_call: .; j_call: TRBJ2-7; clone_size: .; cdr3_nt: TGTGCCAGCAGCCAAGGTAGAACACGAGTCTACGAGCAGTACTTC; cdr3_aa: CASSQGRTRVYEQYF
cdr3_length: 14; v_call: TRBV19; d_call: TRBD1; j_call: TRBJ2-2; clone_size: .; cdr3_nt: TGTGCCAGTAGTCCGGGGACAGGGATCGGGGAGCTGTTTTTT; cdr3_aa: CASSPGTGIGELFF
cdr3_length: 16; v_call: TRBV18; d_call: .; j_call: TRBJ1-1; clone_size: few; cdr3_nt: TGTGCCAGCTCACCACAATCGACAGCTTTGAACACTGAAGCTTTCTTT; cdr3_aa: CASSPQSTALNTEAFF
cdr3_length: 16; v_call: TRBV5-1; d_call: .; j_call: TRBJ1-1; clone_size: .; cdr3_nt: TGCGCCAGCAGCAAAATCCCCGGGACAATGAACACTGAAGCTTTCTTT; cdr3_aa: CASSKIPGTMNTEAFF
cdr3_length: 13; v_call: TRBV30; d_call: .; j_call: TRBJ2-5; clone_size: .; cdr3_nt: TGTGCCTGGAGTGTGGAGCTCACAGAGACCCAGTACTTC; cdr3_aa: CAWSVELTETQYF
cdr3_length: 11; v_call: TRBV15; d_call: .; j_call: TRBJ1-1; clone_size: .; cdr3_nt: TGTGCCACCAGCAGATGGGAGAAAGCTTTCTTT; cdr3_aa: CATSRWEKAFF
cdr3_length: 18; v_call: TRBV7-9; d_call: .; j_call: TRBJ1-2; clone_size: few; cdr3_nt: TGTGCCAGCAGCCCCATTCTCGGGGTTCAGGGAGGTTCCCATGGCTACACCTTC; cdr3_aa: CASSPILGVQGGSHGYTF
cdr3_length: 14; v_call: TRBV11-2; d_call: .; j_call: TRBJ1-1; clone_size: few; cdr3_nt: TGTGCCAGCAGCATCCAGGTCCGGGAGTCTGAAGCTTTCTTT; cdr3_aa: CASSIQVRESEAFF
cdr3_length: 17; v_call: TRBV11-3; d_call: .; j_call: TRBJ2-1; clone_size: many; cdr3_nt: TGTGCCAGCAGCTTAGATCCCTCTTCCGGGGTATACAATGAGCAGTTCTTC; cdr3_aa: CASSLDPSSGVYNEQFF
cdr3_length: 16; v_call: TRBV6-5; d_call: .; j_call: TRBJ2-3; clone_size: many; cdr3_nt: TGTGCCAGCAGTTCTGACAGGTCCCAAAGCACAGATACGCAGTATTTT; cdr3_aa: CASSSDRSQSTDTQYF